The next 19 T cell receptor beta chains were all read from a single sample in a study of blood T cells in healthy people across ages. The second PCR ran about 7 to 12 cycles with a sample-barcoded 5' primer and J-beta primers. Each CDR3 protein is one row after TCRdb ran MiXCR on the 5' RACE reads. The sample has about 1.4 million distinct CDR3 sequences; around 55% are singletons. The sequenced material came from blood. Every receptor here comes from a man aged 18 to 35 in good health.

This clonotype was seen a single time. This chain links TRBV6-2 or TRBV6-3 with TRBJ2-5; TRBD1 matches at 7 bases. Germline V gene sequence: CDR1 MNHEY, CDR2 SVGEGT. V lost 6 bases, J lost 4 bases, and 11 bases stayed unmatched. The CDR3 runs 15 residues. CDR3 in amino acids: CASSKSDRVVETQYF. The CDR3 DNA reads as TGTGCCAGCAGCAAGTCTGACAGGGTGGTAGAGACCCAGTACTTC.

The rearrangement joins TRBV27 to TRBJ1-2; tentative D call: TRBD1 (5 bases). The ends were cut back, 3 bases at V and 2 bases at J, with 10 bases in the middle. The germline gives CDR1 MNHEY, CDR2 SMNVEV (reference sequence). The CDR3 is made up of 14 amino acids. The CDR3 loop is CASSFAGVNYGYTF. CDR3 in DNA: TGTGCCAGCAGTTTTGCGGGGGTCAACTATGGCTACACCTTC.

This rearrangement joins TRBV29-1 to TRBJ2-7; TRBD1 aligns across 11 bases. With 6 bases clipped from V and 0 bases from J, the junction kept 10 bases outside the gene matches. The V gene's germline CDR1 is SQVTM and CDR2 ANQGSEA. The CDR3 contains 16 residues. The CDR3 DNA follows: TGCAGCGTGGAGACGCACGGGACAGGGGGCTCCTACGAGCAGTACTTC. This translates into CSVETHGTGGSYEQYF.

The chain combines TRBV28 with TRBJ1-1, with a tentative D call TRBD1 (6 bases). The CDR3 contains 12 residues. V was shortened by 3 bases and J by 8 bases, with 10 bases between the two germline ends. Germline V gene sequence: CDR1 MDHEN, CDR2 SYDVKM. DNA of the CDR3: TGTGCCAGCAGTTTTGAAGACAGGGAAGCTTTCTTT. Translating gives CASSFEDREAFF.

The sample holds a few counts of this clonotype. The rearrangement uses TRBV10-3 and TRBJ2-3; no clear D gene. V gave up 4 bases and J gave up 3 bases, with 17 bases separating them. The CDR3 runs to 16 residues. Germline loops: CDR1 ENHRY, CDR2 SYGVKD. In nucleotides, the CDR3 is TGTGCCATCAGTGGTTACAGCGCAATGGGGACAGATACGCAGTATTTT. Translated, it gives CAISGYSAMGTDTQYF.

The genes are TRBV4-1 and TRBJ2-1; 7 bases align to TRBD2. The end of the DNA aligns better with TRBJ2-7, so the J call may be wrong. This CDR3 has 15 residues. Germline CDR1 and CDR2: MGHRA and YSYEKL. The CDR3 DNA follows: TGCGCCAGCAGCTATCGAGCGGGAACCTACAATGAGCAGTACTTC. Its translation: CASSYRAGTYNEQYF.

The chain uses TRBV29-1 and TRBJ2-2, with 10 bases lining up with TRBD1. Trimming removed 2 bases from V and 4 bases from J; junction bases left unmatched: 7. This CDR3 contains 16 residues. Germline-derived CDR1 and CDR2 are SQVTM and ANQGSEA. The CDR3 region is CSVETPGQGSTGELFF. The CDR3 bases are TGCAGCGTTGAAACCCCGGGACAGGGGTCCACCGGGGAGCTGTTTTTT.

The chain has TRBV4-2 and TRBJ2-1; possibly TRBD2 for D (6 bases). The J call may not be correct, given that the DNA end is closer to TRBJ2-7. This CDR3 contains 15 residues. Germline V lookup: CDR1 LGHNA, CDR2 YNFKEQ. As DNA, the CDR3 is TGTGCCAGCAGCAAGGTGGAGGGGAGCTTTGATGAGCAGTACTTC. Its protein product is CASSKVEGSFDEQYF.

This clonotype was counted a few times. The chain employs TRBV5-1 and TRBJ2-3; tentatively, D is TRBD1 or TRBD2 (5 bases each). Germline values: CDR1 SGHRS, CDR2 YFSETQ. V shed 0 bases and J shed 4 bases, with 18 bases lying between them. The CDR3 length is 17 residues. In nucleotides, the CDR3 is TGCGCCAGCAGCTTGGTCGGGGCAGAAGATAGCGCAGATACGCAGTATTTT. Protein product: CASSLVGAEDSADTQYF.

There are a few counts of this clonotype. CDR3: CASSLHLRPLNEKLFF. The CDR3, as DNA: TGCGCCAGCAGTCTACATTTACGGCCTCTTAATGAAAAACTGTTTTTT. The gene calls are TRBV4-3 and TRBJ1-4; no reliable D call. The CDR3 runs to 16 residues. The V and J ends lost 6 bases and 4 bases respectively, with 18 bases between them. Germline V lookup: CDR1 LGHNA, CDR2 YSLEER.

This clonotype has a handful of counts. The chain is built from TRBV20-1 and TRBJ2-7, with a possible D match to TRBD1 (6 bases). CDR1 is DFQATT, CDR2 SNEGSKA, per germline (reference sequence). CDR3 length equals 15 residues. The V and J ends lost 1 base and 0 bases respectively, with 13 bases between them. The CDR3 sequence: CSARAPGTSSYEQYF. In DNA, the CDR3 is TGCAGTGCTAGAGCCCCCGGGACAAGCTCCTACGAGCAGTACTTC.

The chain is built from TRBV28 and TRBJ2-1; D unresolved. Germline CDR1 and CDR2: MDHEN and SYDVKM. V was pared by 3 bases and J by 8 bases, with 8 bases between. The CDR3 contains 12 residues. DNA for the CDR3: TGTGCCAGCAGTTTTTCGGAATATGAGCAGTTCTTC. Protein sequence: CASSFSEYEQFF.

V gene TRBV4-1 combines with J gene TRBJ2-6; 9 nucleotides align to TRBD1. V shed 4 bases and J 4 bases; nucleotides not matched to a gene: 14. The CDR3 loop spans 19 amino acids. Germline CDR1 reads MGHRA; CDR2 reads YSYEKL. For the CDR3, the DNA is TGCGCCAGCAGCCGCATAGGGACAGGGAGTTCGTGGGGGGCCAACGTCCTGACTTTC. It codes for CASSRIGTGSSWGANVLTF.

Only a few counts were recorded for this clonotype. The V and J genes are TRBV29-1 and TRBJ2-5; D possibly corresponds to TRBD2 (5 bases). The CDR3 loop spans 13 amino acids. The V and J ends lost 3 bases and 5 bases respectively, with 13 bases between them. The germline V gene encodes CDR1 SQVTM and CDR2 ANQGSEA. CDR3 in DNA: TGCAGCGTTGAGAGATCTGGCGGGGAGACCCAGTACTTC. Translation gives CSVERSGGETQYF.

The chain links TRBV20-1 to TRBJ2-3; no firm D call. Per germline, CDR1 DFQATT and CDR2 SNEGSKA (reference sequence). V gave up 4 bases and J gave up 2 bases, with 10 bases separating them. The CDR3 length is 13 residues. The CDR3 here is CSATVFNTDTQYF. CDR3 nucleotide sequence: TGCAGTGCTACGGTTTTTAACACAGATACGCAGTATTTT.

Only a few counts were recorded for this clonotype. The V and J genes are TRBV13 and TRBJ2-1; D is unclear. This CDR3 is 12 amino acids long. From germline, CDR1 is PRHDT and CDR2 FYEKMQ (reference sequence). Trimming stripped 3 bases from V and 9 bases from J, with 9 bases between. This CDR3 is CASSFPSSEQFF. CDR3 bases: TGTGCCAGCAGCTTTCCGAGTAGTGAGCAGTTCTTC.

In DNA, the CDR3 is TGCGCCAGCAGCTTGATCGGGTCAGGTGCTGGGGCCAACGTCCTGACTTTC. Amino acid sequence: CASSLIGSGAGANVLTF. The V call is TRBV5-1, the J call TRBJ2-6; D is unclear. This CDR3 has 17 amino acids. The V gene lost 1 base and the J gene lost 2 bases, with 13 bases spanning the gap. CDR1 SGHRS and CDR2 YFSETQ come from the germline V gene.

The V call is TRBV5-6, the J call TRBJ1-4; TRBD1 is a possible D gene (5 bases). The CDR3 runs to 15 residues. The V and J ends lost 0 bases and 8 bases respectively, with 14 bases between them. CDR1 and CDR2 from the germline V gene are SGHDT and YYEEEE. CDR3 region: CASSLAAGLGEKLFF. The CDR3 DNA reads TGTGCCAGCAGCTTGGCCGCAGGGTTGGGAGAAAAACTGTTTTTT.

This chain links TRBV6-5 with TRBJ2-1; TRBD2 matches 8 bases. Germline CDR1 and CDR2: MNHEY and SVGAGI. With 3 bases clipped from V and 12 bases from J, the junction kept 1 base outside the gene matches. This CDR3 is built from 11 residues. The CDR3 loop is CASSYAGGQFF. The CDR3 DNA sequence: TGTGCCAGCAGTTATGCGGGGGGGCAGTTCTTC.